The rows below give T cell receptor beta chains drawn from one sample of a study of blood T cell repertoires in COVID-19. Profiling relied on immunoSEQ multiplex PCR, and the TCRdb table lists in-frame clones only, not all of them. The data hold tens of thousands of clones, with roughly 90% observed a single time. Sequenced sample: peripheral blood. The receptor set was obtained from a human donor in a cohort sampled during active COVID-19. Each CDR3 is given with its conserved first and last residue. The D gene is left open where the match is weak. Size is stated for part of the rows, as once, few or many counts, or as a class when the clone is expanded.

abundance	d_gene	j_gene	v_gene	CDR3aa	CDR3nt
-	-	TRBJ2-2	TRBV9	CASSVGDSRTGELFF	TGTGCCAGCAGCGTGGGGGACTCCCGGACTGGGGAGCTGTTTTTT
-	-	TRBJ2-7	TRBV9	CASGRPGLSYEQYF	TGTGCCAGTGGGCGCCCCGGTCTGTCCTACGAGCAGTACTTC
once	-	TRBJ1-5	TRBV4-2	CASSQGSGTSSNQPQHF	TGTGCCAGCAGCCAAGGGTCCGGGACATCTAGCAATCAGCCCCAGCATTTT
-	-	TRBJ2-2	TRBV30	CAFITGGGELFF	TGTGCCTTTATTACTGGAGGTGGGGAGCTGTTTTTT
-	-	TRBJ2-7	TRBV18	CASSPDAAGSYEQYF	TGTGCCAGCTCACCGGACGCTGCGGGAAGCTACGAGCAGTACTTC
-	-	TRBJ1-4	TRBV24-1	CATSDSNRPAEKLFF	TGTGCCACCAGTGATTCGAACAGGCCGGCGGAAAAACTGTTTTTT
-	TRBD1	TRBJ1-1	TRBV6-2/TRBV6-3	CASSYSRTGATEAFF	TGTGCCAGCAGTTACTCCCGGACAGGGGCCACTGAAGCTTTCTTT
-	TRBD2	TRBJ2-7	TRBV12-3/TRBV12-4	CASSSGGPYEQYF	TGTGCCAGCAGTTCGGGGGGGCCCTACGAGCAGTACTTC
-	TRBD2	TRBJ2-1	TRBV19	CASTPGGYNEQFF	TGTGCCAGTACCCCCGGGGGGTACAATGAGCAGTTCTTC
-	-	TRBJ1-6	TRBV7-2	CASSLVFASYNSPLHF	TGTGCCAGCAGCTTGGTATTTGCGTCCTATAATTCACCCCTCCACTTT
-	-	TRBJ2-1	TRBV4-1	CASSQEVRGWGNEQFF	TGCGCCAGCAGCCAAGAAGTCCGCGGGTGGGGCAATGAGCAGTTCTTC
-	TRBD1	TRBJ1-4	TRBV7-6	CASSLTGGEYEKLFF	TGTGCCAGCAGCTTAACAGGGGGCGAGTATGAAAAACTGTTTTTT
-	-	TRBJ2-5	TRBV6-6	CASSPGVAEETQYF	TGTGCCAGCAGTCCCGGGGTAGCGGAGGAGACCCAGTACTTC
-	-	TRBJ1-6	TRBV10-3	CAISDPGVGTPLHF	TGTGCCATCAGTGACCCCGGGGTCGGTACACCCCTCCACTTT
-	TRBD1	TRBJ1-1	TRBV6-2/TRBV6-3	CASSYIRTGAPWNTEAFF	TGTGCCAGCAGTTACATCAGGACAGGGGCGCCATGGAACACTGAAGCTTTCTTT
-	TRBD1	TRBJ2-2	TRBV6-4	CASSLGQNAGELFF	TGTGCCAGCAGTCTGGGACAGAACGCCGGGGAGCTGTTTTTT
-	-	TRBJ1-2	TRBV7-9	CASSLGRLYGYTF	TGTGCCAGCAGCTTAGGAAGACTCTATGGCTACACCTTC
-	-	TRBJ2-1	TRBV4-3	CASSFDYYNEQFF	TGCGCCAGCAGCTTCGACTATTACAATGAGCAGTTCTTC
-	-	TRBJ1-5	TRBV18	CASSPEGVVNQPQHF	TGTGCCAGCTCACCAGAGGGGGTGGTCAATCAGCCCCAGCATTTT
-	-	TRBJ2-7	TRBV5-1	CASTNSYEQYF	TGCGCCAGCACTAACTCCTACGAGCAGTACTTC
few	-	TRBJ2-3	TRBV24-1	CATSEPSGSTDTQYF	TGTGCCACCAGTGAACCCAGCGGTAGCACAGATACGCAGTATTTT
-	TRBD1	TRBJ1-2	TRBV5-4	CASSPGQVNYGYTF	TGTGCCAGCAGCCCCGGACAGGTCAACTATGGCTACACCTTC
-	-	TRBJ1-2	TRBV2	CASTGNYGYTF	TGTGCCAGCACAGGGAACTATGGCTACACCTTC
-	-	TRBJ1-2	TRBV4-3	CASSPTNPSQGYYGYTF	TGCGCCAGCAGCCCAACAAACCCCTCCCAGGGATACTATGGCTACACCTTC
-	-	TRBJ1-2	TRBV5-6	CASSAFGQLYGYTF	TGTGCCAGCAGCGCCTTCGGACAGCTCTATGGCTACACCTTC
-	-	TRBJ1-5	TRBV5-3	CARSFLGGGSNQPQHF	TGTGCCAGAAGCTTTCTAGGGGGAGGGAGCAATCAGCCCCAGCATTTT
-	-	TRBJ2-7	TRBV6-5	CASSYRSGRPYEQYF	TGTGCCAGCAGTTACAGATCAGGGCGCCCCTACGAGCAGTACTTC
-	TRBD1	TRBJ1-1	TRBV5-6	CASSIGQGRMNTEAFF	TGTGCCAGCAGCATAGGACAGGGACGGATGAACACTGAAGCTTTCTTT
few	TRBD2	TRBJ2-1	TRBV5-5	CASGVGTSGDEQFF	TGTGCCAGCGGGGTTGGGACTAGCGGGGATGAGCAGTTCTTC
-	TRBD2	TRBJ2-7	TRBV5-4	CASSVGTSPIYEQYF	TGTGCCAGCAGCGTGGGGACTAGCCCTATCTACGAGCAGTACTTC
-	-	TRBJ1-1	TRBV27	CASQSLLGSLNTEAFF	TGTGCCAGCCAATCCTTATTGGGCAGCCTCAACACTGAAGCTTTCTTT
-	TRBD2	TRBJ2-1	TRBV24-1	CATSDPPSGSNEQFF	TGTGCCACCAGTGACCCTCCTAGCGGGAGCAATGAGCAGTTCTTC
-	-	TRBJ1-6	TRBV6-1	CASSDTVYNSPLHF	TGTGCCAGCAGTGACACGGTGTATAATTCACCCCTCCACTTT
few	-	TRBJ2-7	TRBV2	CASKGQASYEQYF	TGTGCCAGCAAGGGACAAGCCTCCTACGAGCAGTACTTC
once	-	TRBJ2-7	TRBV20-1	CSAGLSYEQYF	TGCAGTGCTGGCTTATCCTACGAGCAGTACTTC
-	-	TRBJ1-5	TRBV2	CASTPTISNQPQHF	TGTGCCAGCACCCCGACTATTAGCAATCAGCCCCAGCATTTT
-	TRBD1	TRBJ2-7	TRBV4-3	CASSQEAQGAYYEQYF	TGCGCCAGCAGCCAAGAGGCTCAGGGGGCGTACTACGAGCAGTACTTC
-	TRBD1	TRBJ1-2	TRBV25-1	CASSDPTGGVYGYTF	TGTGCCAGCAGTGATCCGACAGGGGGCGTCTATGGCTACACCTTC
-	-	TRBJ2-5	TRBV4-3	CASSQVYGSIRETQYF	TGCGCCAGCAGCCAAGTATACGGGAGTATACGAGAGACCCAGTACTTC
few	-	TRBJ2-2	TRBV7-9	CASSLIGGGVTSGELFF	TGTGCCAGCAGCCTCATAGGAGGCGGAGTCACATCCGGGGAGCTGTTTTTT
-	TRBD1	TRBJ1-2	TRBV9	CASSVAPGQNYGYTF	TGTGCCAGCAGCGTAGCCCCGGGACAGAACTATGGCTACACCTTC
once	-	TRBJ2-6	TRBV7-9	CASSLSQEMNSGANVLTF	TGTGCCAGCAGCTTAAGTCAAGAGATGAACTCTGGGGCCAACGTCCTGACTTTC
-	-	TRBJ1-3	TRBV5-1	CASSLGGTLSGNTIYF	TGCGCCAGCAGCTTGGGTGGGACACTCTCTGGAAACACCATATATTTT